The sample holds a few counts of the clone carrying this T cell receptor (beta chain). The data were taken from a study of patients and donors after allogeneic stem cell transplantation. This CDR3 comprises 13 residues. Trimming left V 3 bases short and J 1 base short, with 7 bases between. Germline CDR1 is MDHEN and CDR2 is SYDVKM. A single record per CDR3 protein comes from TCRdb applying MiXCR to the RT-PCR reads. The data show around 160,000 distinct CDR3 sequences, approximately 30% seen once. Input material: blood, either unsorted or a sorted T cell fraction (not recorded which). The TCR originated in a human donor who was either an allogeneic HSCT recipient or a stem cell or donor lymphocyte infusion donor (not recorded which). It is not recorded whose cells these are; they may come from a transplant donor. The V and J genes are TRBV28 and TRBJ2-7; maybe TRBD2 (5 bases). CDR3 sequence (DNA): TGTGCCAGCAGTTTGGGCGGGTCCTACGAGCAGTACTTC. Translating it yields CASSLGGSYEQYF.